A single sample is the source of the 20 T cell receptor beta chains below, sequenced in a study of T cell responses to AZD1222 COVID-19 vaccine. Assay used: immunoSEQ multiplex PCR; TCRdb lists only in-frame clones, some missing. The sample shows 95,000 to 150,000 clones, about 90% of them seen only once. The sample was peripheral blood, taken on day 0 of AZD1222 vaccination. The receptors shown here come from an adult in good health.

The chain has TRBV6-5 and TRBJ2-4, with a weak D call TRBD2 (5 bases). The CDR3 spans 12 residues. CDR1 is MNHEY and CDR2 is SVGAGI in the germline V gene. V lost 2 bases, J lost 8 bases, and 7 bases lay in between. This CDR3 is CASSYRGDIQYF. The DNA for the CDR3 is TGTGCCAGCAGTTACCGGGGAGACATTCAGTACTTC.

In nucleotides, the CDR3 is TGTGCCAGCAGGGAGACAGGGCTGGGTCAGCCCCAGCATTTT. Amino acid sequence: CASRETGLGQPQHF. V gene TRBV2 combines with J gene TRBJ1-5; 7 bases agree with TRBD1. In germline, CDR1 is SNHLY, CDR2 FYNNEI. CDR3 size: 14 residues. V gave up 6 bases and J gave up 6 bases; unmatched junction bases: 8.

This clone was counted once. The chain recombines TRBV5-4 with TRBJ2-1; D is perhaps TRBD2 (5 bases). This CDR3 is 15 amino acids long. Trimming cost V 2 bases and J 0 bases, with 9 bases left between them. Germline V gene data show CDR1 as SGHNT and CDR2 as YYREEE (reference sequence). CDR3 bases: TGTGCCAGCAGCTTTAGCGCTAGCTCCTACAATGAGCAGTTCTTC. Translated, it gives CASSFSASSYNEQFF.

The chain is built from TRBV28 and TRBJ1-1, with D possibly matching TRBD1 (6 bases). The CDR3 loop spans 13 amino acids. V gave up 6 bases and J gave up 11 bases, with 19 bases separating them. Germline V CDR1 and CDR2: MDHEN, SYDVKM. The CDR3 loop is CASRSWTVLEAFF. The CDR3 DNA sequence: TGTGCCAGCAGAAGTTGGACAGTCCTCGAGGCTTTCTTT.

This clone was seen once. The chain recombines TRBV9 with TRBJ1-6; maybe TRBD1 (5 bases). Germline values: CDR1 SGDLS, CDR2 YYNGEE. Trimming pared 0 bases from V and 4 bases from J, leaving 11 bases between. The CDR3 runs 16 residues. The CDR3 DNA sequence: TGTGCCAGCAGCGTAGCTGGGACGGAGTATAATTCACCCCTCCACTTT. It yields the protein CASSVAGTEYNSPLHF.

The table lists this clone with a few counts. V gene TRBV7-9 combines with J gene TRBJ1-2; D is undetermined. Trimming took 5 bases from V and 2 from J, leaving 12 bases between them. This CDR3 has 14 amino acids. Germline CDR1 is SEHNR and CDR2 is FQNEAQ (reference sequence). The CDR3 loop reads CASSDRGANYGYTF. The DNA for the CDR3 is TGTGCCAGCAGCGACCGGGGAGCAAACTATGGCTACACCTTC.

The rearrangement links TRBV11-3 to TRBJ2-7; D is possibly TRBD1 (6 bases). Trimming cost V 5 bases and J 2 bases, with 16 bases left between them. The CDR3 runs to 15 residues. Per the germline V gene, CDR1 is SGHNT and CDR2 is YENEEA. CDR3 amino acids: CASSRGTPTTYEQYF. CDR3 nucleotides: TGTGCCAGCAGCCGTGGGACACCTACTACCTACGAGCAGTACTTC.

Turning to this clone: At one boundary the junction diverges from the germline segment, which might be a read error. The rearrangement uses TRBV7-2 and TRBJ1-1; the D is unclear. Germline assignment: CDR1 SGHTA and CDR2 FQGNSA. This CDR3 has 13 amino acids. The CDR3 reads CASSLALGPLEGF. The CDR3 nucleotides are TGTGCCAGCAGCTTAGCGCTCGGGCCTTTGGAGGGATTT. Combining the CDR3 with reference TRBV7-2 and TRBJ1-1 gives the whole variable domain GAGVSQSPSNKVTEKGKDVELRCDPISGHTALYWYRQSLGQGLEFLIYFQGNSAPDKSGLPSDRFSAERTGGSVSTLTIQRTQQEDSAVYLCASSLALGPLEGFGQGTRLTVV.

V usage is TRBV7-3 and J usage is TRBJ2-1; TRBD2 matches at 8 bases. The CDR3 length is 13 residues. The V gene's germline CDR1 is SGHTA and CDR2 FQGTGA. V shed 2 bases and J 9 bases; nucleotides not matched to a gene: 3. This CDR3 is CASSLGTSPEQFF. The CDR3, as DNA: TGTGCCAGCAGCTTAGGGACTAGTCCTGAGCAGTTCTTC.

With respect to this clone: Other DNA sequences in this specimen translate into the identical CDR3. The chain links TRBV18 to TRBJ1-1; 7 nucleotides line up with TRBD1. CDR1 is KGHSH and CDR2 is LQKENI in the germline V gene. V was clipped by 6 bases and J by 1 base; unmatched bases: 8. The CDR3 sequence is 15 residues long. The CDR3 coding sequence is TGTGCCAGCTCCCCTCGAAGGGGGCAGAACACTGAAGCTTTCTTT. As protein: CASSPRRGQNTEAFF.

This chain joins TRBV9 and TRBJ2-1; TRBD2 is a possible D gene (5 bases). CDR3 size: 14 residues. V shed 4 bases and J shed 2 bases, with 10 bases lying between them. Germline V lookup: CDR1 SGDLS, CDR2 YYNGEE. The DNA of the CDR3 is TGTGCCAGCAGCCTCTCCGGGGCCTACAATGAGCAGTTCTTC. Protein product: CASSLSGAYNEQFF.

The genes are TRBV19 and TRBJ1-3; 9 nucleotides align to TRBD1. The V gene's germline CDR1 is LNHDA and CDR2 SQIVND (reference sequence). This CDR3 contains 19 residues. With V trimmed by 1 base and J by 5 bases, 15 bases remained unmatched. CDR3 nucleotide sequence: TGTGCCAGTAGTATAGTCTTTCCTCCGGGACAGGGTTCCAGAAACACCATATATTTT. Its protein is CASSIVFPPGQGSRNTIYF. The complete variable domain, with remaining parts taken from reference TRBV19 and TRBJ1-3, reads DGGITQSPKYLFRKEGQNVTLSCEQNLNHDAMYWYRQDPGQGLRLIYYSQIVNDFQKGDIAEGYSVSREKKESFPLTVTSAQKNPTAFYLCASSIVFPPGQGSRNTIYFGEGSWLTVV.

This clone was seen just once. An end of the junction does not agree with germline; a read error may underlie this. This chain joins TRBV27 and TRBJ1-5; the D gene is possibly TRBD1 (5 bases). The CDR3 totals 15 residues. Germline V CDR1 and CDR2: MNHEY, SMNVEV (reference sequence). CDR3 residues: CASSLAGLSNQPRHF. In DNA form, the CDR3 reads TGTGCCAGCAGTTTGGCAGGGCTTAGCAATCAGCCCCGGCATTTT.

The chain has TRBV7-2 and TRBJ2-3; D gene ambiguous. The CDR3 consists of 14 residues. Germline V gene sequence: CDR1 SGHTA, CDR2 FQGNSA. The germline V and J ends were trimmed by 4 bases and 0 bases, with 8 bases remaining between them. The CDR3 region is CASSSYLSTDTQYF. The DNA of the CDR3 is TGTGCCAGCAGCTCCTACCTTAGCACAGATACGCAGTATTTT.

The chain joins TRBV24-1 to TRBJ1-5; TRBD1 might be the D (5 bases). Trimming took off 5 bases at V and 7 bases at J, with 14 bases between the two ends. The CDR3 sequence is 14 residues long. From germline, CDR1 is KGHDR and CDR2 SFDVKD. CDR3 DNA sequence: TGTGCCACCAGTGGGGTTGGGGGTCGACAGCCCCAGCATTTT. Translating gives CATSGVGGRQPQHF.

A single count supports this clone. This chain joins TRBV19 and TRBJ1-1, with TRBD1 identical over 9 bases. Germline trimming cut 4 bases from V and 0 bases from J; bases unmatched to any gene: 3. Germline V gives CDR1 LNHDA, CDR2 SQIVND (reference sequence). The CDR3 loop spans 15 amino acids. CDR3 sequence (DNA): TGTGCCAGTAGTAGGGGACAGGGAATGAACACTGAAGCTTTCTTT. This codes for CASSRGQGMNTEAFF.

The rearrangement uses TRBV7-9 and TRBJ2-4, with D possibly TRBD2 on 5 matching bases. The germline V and J ends were trimmed by 5 bases and 13 bases, with 12 bases remaining between them. This CDR3 contains 11 residues. Per germline, CDR1 SEHNR and CDR2 FQNEAQ (reference sequence). The CDR3 is CASSVQGLQYF. The CDR3 DNA reads TGTGCCAGCAGCGTACAAGGACTCCAGTACTTC.

Here the CDR3 reads CASSESGRGSRDEQFF. In DNA form, the CDR3 reads TGCGCCAGCAGTGAGTCCGGCAGGGGTTCCCGCGATGAGCAGTTCTTC. The rearrangement uses TRBV10-1 and TRBJ2-1; perhaps TRBD1 as D (6 bases). Germline CDR1 is WNHNN and CDR2 is SYGVQD (reference sequence). The CDR3 consists of 16 residues. The germline V and J ends were trimmed by 0 bases and 8 bases, with 17 bases remaining between them.

V gene TRBV6-5 combines with J gene TRBJ2-2; possibly TRBD1 or TRBD2 for D (5 bases each). The CDR3 is made up of 13 amino acids. The germline V and J ends were trimmed by 7 bases and 7 bases, with 13 bases remaining between them. CDR1 and CDR2 from the germline V gene are MNHEY and SVGAGI. The CDR3 DNA follows: TGTGCCAGCAATCGGGGACCGGGCGGGGAGCTGTTTTTT. Protein sequence: CASNRGPGGELFF.

The chain couples TRBV6-5 to TRBJ2-5, with unresolved D. The V and J ends lost 2 bases and 5 bases respectively, with 12 bases between them. The CDR3 consists of 14 residues. CDR1 and CDR2 (germline): MNHEY, SVGAGI. This CDR3 is CASSYPSLGETQYF. CDR3 DNA sequence: TGTGCCAGCAGTTACCCCTCCCTTGGGGAGACCCAGTACTTC.